A selection of T cell receptor beta chains follows, all from one sample in a study of shared clonotypes between healthy human individuals. Only in-frame clones appear in the TCRdb table, and some are missing; sequencing was by immunoSEQ multiplex PCR. Of about 1 million clones in the sample, about 70% are singletons; the top ten hold approximately 1.5%. The source material was memory CD4+ T cells sorted from blood. These receptors all come from a man in his late teens or twenties in good health. Both conserved end residues are part of each CDR3. A D gene is named only where the DNA matches it firmly. The size of a clone is reported for some rows only, either as once, few or many, or as a class for expanded clones.

D gene	V gene	clone size	J gene	CDR3 protein	CDR3 DNA
NA	TRBV15	NA	TRBJ1-1	CATSRVGIGMNTEAFF	TGTGCCACCAGCAGAGTGGGTATAGGGATGAACACTGAAGCTTTCTTT
NA	TRBV7-2	NA	TRBJ1-3	CASSLVGGPGNTIYF	TGTGCCAGCAGCTTAGTTGGGGGGCCGGGAAACACCATATATTTT
TRBD1	TRBV7-9	NA	TRBJ2-7	CASSPNPQGAPYEQYF	TGTGCCAGCAGCCCAAACCCCCAGGGGGCACCCTACGAGCAGTACTTC
NA	TRBV6-5	NA	TRBJ1-3	CASRRGGSGNTIYF	TGTGCCAGCAGGAGAGGGGGATCTGGAAACACCATATATTTT
TRBD2	TRBV30	NA	TRBJ2-3	CAWSGLADTDTQYF	TGTGCCTGGAGTGGACTAGCGGACACAGATACGCAGTATTTT
TRBD2	TRBV18	NA	TRBJ2-7	CASSPSGLTNYEQYF	TGTGCCAGCTCACCTTCGGGACTAACCAACTACGAGCAGTACTTC
TRBD1	TRBV11-2	NA	TRBJ1-1	CASSLRQGAVTEAFF	TGTGCCAGCAGCCTAAGACAGGGGGCTGTCACTGAAGCTTTCTTT
NA	TRBV28	NA	TRBJ2-3	CASSLSPDTQYF	TGTGCCAGCAGTCTTTCCCCAGATACGCAGTATTTT
NA	TRBV19	NA	TRBJ1-6	CASTLKGRNSPLHF	TGTGCCAGTACCCTAAAGGGGCGGAATTCACCCCTCCACTTT
TRBD2	TRBV4-2	NA	TRBJ2-2	CASSQEGVRRGDTGELFF	TGTGCCAGCAGCCAAGAAGGGGTACGGCGGGGGGACACCGGGGAGCTGTTTTTT
TRBD1	TRBV2	NA	TRBJ2-2	CASRPGTGGPGELFF	TGTGCCAGCAGACCCGGGACAGGGGGACCCGGGGAGCTGTTTTTT
NA	TRBV5-1	few	TRBJ2-2	CASSPRTENTGELFF	TGCGCCAGCAGCCCACGGACAGAGAACACCGGGGAGCTGTTTTTT
NA	TRBV5-1	NA	TRBJ2-1	CASSAGQPYNEQFF	TGCGCCAGCAGCGCGGGACAGCCCTACAATGAGCAGTTCTTC
NA	TRBV5-4	many	TRBJ2-7	CASSGDRSNEQYF	TGTGCCAGCAGCGGGGATAGGAGCAACGAGCAGTACTTC
TRBD1	TRBV11-3	NA	TRBJ1-2	CASSLGQGSGYTF	TGTGCCAGCAGCCTCGGACAGGGGTCTGGCTACACCTTC
NA	TRBV6-5	once	TRBJ1-1	CASSYSGGVITEAFF	TGTGCCAGCAGTTACTCGGGGGGAGTGATCACTGAAGCTTTCTTT
NA	TRBV7-9	few	TRBJ1-5	CASSQGSSSNQPQHF	TGTGCCAGCAGCCAGGGGTCAAGTAGCAATCAGCCCCAGCATTTT
TRBD1	TRBV9	NA	TRBJ2-3	CASTNQGTVRDTQYF	TGTGCCAGCACCAATCAGGGGACAGTCCGAGATACGCAGTATTTT
NA	TRBV25-1	NA	TRBJ1-4	CASATGTKTLWGEKLFF	TGTGCCAGCGCCACAGGGACAAAGACCCTCTGGGGGGAAAAACTGTTTTTT
NA	TRBV7-2	NA	TRBJ2-5	CASSSGFSQETQYF	TGTGCCAGCAGCTCAGGATTTTCACAAGAGACCCAGTACTTC
TRBD1	TRBV7-2	NA	TRBJ1-4	CASSLAPGTGHEKLFF	TGTGCCAGCAGCTTAGCCCCCGGGACAGGGCATGAAAAACTGTTTTTT
NA	TRBV12-5	NA	TRBJ2-7	CASGLGFDAPSF	TGTGCTAGTGGTTTAGGGTTCGACGCCCCGTCATTC
NA	TRBV7-2	NA	TRBJ1-5	CASSVQGGNQPQHF	TGTGCCAGCAGCGTCCAGGGCGGCAATCAGCCCCAGCATTTT
TRBD1	TRBV19	NA	TRBJ2-1	CASSITGGYNEQFF	TGTGCCAGTAGTATTACAGGGGGCTACAATGAGCAGTTCTTC
NA	TRBV27	NA	TRBJ1-3	CASSFTGTSRNTIYF	TGTGCCAGCAGTTTCACCGGGACATCCAGAAACACCATATATTTT
TRBD1	TRBV6-5	NA	TRBJ2-7	CASSSRTGSYEQYF	TGTGCCAGCAGTTCTCGGACAGGGAGCTACGAGCAGTACTTC
NA	TRBV6-6	NA	TRBJ2-7	CASSRDWPGNEQYF	TGTGCCAGCAGCAGGGACTGGCCGGGGAACGAGCAGTACTTC
TRBD1	TRBV4-2	once	TRBJ1-3	CASSQGQGREDTIYF	TGTGCCAGCAGCCAAGGACAGGGTCGAGAGGACACCATATATTTT
NA	TRBV5-6	NA	TRBJ2-1	CASSLQGSNNEQFF	TGTGCCAGCAGCTTGCAGGGATCTAACAATGAGCAGTTCTTC
NA	TRBV30	NA	TRBJ1-6	CVAGSYNSPLHF	TGTGTGGCAGGCTCCTATAATTCACCCCTCCACTTT
NA	TRBV2	NA	TRBJ2-7	CASTRQAPSYEQYF	TGTGCCAGTACGAGACAGGCCCCCTCCTACGAGCAGTACTTC
NA	TRBV5-8	NA	TRBJ2-1	CASSLGQNKGNEQFF	TGTGCCAGCAGCTTGGGACAGAACAAGGGGAATGAGCAGTTCTTC